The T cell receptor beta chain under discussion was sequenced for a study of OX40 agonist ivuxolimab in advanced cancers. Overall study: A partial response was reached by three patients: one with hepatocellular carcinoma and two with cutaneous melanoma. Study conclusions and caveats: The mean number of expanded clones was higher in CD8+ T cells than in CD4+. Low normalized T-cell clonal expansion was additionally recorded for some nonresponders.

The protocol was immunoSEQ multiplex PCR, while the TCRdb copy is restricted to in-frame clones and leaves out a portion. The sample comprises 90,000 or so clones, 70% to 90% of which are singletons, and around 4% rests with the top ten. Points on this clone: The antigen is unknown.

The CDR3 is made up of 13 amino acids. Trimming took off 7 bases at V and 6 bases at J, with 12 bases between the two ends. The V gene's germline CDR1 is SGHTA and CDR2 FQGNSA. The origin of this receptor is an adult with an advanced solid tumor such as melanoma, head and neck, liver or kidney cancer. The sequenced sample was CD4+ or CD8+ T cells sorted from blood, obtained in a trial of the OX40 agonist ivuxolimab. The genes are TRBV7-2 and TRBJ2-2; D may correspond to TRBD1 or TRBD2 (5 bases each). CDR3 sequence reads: CASTGAVPGELFF. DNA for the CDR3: TGTGCCAGCACCGGGGCAGTCCCCGGGGAGCTGTTTTTT.